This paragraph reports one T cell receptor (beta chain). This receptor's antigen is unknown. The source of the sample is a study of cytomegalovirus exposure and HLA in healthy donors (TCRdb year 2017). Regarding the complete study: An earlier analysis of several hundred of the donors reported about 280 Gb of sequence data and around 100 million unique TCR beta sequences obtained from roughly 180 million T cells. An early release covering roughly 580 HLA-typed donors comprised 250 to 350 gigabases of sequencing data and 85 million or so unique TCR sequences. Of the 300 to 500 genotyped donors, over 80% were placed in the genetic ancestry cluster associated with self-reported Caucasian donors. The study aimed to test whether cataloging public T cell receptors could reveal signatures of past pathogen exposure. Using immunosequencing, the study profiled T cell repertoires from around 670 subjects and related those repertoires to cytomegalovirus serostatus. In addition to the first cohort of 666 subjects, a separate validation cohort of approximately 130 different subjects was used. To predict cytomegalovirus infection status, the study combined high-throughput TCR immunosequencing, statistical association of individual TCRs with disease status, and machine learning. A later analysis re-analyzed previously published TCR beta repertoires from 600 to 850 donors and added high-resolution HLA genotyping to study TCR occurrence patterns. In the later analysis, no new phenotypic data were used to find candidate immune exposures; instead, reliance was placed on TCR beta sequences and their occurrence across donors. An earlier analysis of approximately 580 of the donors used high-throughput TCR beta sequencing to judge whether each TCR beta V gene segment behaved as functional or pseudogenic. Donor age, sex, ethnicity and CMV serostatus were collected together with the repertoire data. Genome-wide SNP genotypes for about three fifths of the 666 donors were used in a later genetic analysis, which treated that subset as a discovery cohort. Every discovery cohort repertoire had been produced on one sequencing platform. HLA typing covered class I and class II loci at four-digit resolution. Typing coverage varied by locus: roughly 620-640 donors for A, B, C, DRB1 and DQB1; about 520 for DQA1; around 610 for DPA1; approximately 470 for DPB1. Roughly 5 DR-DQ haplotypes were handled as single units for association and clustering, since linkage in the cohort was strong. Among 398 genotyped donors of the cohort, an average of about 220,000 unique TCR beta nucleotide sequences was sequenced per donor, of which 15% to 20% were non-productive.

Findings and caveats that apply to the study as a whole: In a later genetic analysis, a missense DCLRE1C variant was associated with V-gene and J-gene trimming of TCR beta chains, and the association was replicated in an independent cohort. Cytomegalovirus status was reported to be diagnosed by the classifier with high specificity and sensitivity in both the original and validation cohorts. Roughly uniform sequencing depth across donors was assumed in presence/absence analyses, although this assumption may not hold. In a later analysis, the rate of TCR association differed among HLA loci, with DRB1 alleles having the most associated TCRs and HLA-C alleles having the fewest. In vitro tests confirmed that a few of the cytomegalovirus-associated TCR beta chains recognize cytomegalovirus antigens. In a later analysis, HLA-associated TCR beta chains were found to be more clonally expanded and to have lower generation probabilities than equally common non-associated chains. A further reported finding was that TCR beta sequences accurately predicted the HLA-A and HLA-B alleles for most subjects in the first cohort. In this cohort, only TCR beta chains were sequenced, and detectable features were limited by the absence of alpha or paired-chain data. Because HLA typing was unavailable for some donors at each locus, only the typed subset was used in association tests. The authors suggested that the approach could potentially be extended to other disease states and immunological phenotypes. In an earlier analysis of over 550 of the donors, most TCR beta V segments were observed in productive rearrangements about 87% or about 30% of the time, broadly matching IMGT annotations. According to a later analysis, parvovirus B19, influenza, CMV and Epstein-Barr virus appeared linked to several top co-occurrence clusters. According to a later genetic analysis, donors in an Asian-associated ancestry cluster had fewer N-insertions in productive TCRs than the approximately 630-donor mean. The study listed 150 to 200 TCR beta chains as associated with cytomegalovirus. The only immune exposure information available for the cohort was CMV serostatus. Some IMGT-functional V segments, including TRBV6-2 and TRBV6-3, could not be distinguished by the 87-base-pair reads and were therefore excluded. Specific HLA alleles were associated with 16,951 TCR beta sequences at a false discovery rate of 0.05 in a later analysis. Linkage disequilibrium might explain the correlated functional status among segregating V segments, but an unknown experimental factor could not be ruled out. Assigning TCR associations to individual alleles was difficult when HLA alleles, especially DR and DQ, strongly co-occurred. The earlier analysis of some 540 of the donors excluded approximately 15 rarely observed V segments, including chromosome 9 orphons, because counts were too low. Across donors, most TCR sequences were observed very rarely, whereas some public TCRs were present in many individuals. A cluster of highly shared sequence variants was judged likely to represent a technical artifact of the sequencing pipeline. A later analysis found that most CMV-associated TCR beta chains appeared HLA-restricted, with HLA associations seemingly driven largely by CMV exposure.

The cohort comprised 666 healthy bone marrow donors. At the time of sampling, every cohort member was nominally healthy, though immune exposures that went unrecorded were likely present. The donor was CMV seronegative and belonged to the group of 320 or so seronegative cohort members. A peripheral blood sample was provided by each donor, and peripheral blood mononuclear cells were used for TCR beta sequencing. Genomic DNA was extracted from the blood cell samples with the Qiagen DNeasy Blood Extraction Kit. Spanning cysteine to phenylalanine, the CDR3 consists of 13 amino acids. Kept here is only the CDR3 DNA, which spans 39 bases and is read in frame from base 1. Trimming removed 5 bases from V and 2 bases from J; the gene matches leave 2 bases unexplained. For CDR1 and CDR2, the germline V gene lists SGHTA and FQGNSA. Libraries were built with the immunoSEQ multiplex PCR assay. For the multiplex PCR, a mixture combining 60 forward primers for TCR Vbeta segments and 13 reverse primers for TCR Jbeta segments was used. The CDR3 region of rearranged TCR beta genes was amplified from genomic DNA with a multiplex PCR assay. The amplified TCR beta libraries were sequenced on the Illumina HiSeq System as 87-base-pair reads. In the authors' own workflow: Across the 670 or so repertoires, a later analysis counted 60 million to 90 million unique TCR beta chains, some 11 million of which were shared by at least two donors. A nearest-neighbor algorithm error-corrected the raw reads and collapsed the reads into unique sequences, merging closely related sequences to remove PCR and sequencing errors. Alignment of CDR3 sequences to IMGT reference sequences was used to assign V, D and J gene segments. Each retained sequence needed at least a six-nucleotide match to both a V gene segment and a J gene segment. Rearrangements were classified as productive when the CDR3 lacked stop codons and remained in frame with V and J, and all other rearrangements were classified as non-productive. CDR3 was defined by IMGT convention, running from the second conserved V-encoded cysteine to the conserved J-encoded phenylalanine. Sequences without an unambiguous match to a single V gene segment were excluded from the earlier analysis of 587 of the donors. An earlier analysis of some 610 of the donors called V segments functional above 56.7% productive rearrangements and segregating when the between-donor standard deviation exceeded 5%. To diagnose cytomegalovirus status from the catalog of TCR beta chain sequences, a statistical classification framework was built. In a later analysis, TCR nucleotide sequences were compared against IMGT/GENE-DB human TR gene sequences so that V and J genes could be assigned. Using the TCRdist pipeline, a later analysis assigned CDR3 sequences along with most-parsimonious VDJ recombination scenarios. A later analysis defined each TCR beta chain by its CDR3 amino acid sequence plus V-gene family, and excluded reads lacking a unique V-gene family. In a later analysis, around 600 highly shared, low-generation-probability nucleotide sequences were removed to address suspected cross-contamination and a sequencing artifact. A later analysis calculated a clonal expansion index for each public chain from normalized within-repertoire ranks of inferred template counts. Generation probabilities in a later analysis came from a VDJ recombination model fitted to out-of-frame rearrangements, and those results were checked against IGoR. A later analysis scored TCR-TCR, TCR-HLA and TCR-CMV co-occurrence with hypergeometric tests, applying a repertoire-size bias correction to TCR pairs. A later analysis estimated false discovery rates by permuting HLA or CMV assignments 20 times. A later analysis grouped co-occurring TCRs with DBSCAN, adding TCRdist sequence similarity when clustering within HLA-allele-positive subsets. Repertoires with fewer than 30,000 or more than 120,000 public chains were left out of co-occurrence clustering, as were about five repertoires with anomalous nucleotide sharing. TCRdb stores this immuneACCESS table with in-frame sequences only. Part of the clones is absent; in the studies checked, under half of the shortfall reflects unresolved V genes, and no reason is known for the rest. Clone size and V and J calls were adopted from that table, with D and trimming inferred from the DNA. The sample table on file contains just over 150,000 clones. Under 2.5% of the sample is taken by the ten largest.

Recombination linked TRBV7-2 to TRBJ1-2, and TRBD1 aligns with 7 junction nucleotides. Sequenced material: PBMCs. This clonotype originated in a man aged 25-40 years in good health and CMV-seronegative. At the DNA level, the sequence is TGTGCCAGCAGCCCGACAGGGAACTATGGCTACACCTTC. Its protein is CASSPTGNYGYTF.